A single sample is the source of the 7 T cell receptor beta chains below, sequenced in a study of beta chain features in type 1 diabetes. Study-wide results and caveats: Patients with Type 1 diabetes showed moderately but significantly shorter TCRB CDR3s in all four CD4+ subsets.

No antigen has been assigned to these receptors. Expressed TCRB transcripts were sequenced, since all the RNA that had been isolated was reverse transcribed. Measured with immunoSEQ multiplex PCR; TCRdb has only the in-frame clones, and not every one. Counted here are hundreds of thousands of clones, about an eighth occurring once; the ten biggest clones make up just under 0.04%. The sample consisted of naive CD4+ T cells from blood. The source is a man between 18 and 35 years old with type 1 diabetes.

This chain links TRBV5-8 with TRBJ2-1; D is unclear. This CDR3 has 13 amino acids. Trimming left V 2 bases short and J 4 bases short, with 7 bases between. Germline loops: CDR1 SGHTS, CDR2 YDEGEE. CDR3 sequence: CASSFGRYNEQFF. The CDR3 DNA reads TGTGCCAGCAGCTTCGGCAGATACAATGAGCAGTTCTTC.

This clone has only a few counts. This chain connects TRBV11-2 to TRBJ2-7; D is possibly TRBD2 (5 bases). The germline V and J ends were trimmed by 5 bases and 3 bases, with 11 bases remaining between them. From germline, CDR1 is SGHAT and CDR2 FQNNGV. The CDR3 contains 13 residues. In DNA form, the CDR3 reads TGTGCCAGCAGCCCTGACCGGGGCTACGAGCAGTACTTC. Translating gives CASSPDRGYEQYF. Filled out from reference TRBV11-2 and TRBJ2-7, the complete variable domain reads EAGVAQSPRYKIIEKRQSVAFWCNPISGHATLYWYQQILGQGPKLLIQFQNNGVVDDSQLPKDRFSAERLKGVDSTLKIQPAKLEDSAVYLCASSPDRGYEQYFGPGTRLTVT.

This chain uses TRBV4-3 with TRBJ2-2, with D possibly matching TRBD2 (5 bases). V was shortened by 1 base and J by 3 bases, with 9 bases between the two germline ends. Germline V gene data show CDR1 as LGHNA and CDR2 as YSLEER. This CDR3 is 15 amino acids long. The CDR3, as DNA: TGCGCCAGCAGCCAAGCCCGAGGGTACACCGGGGAGCTGTTTTTT. Translation gives CASSQARGYTGELFF.

A word on this clone: The identical CDR3 is also encoded by other nucleotide sequences in the sample. V gene TRBV29-1 combines with J gene TRBJ1-5, with TRBD1 matching 8 bases. V lost 6 bases and J lost 4; bases outside the gene matches: 5. Per the germline V gene, CDR1 is SQVTM and CDR2 is ANQGSEA. This CDR3 comprises 13 residues. The CDR3 region has the DNA TGCAGCGTCCGAGACAGGGGTAATCAGCCCCAGCATTTT. Encoded protein: CSVRDRGNQPQHF.

This clone was detected a few times. The rearrangement uses TRBV7-2 and TRBJ1-3; D is ambiguous. CDR3 size: 13 residues. Germline lookup yields CDR1 SGHTA and CDR2 FQGNSA. Trimming removed 8 bases from V and 4 bases from J, with 12 bases in between. The DNA for the CDR3 is TGTGCCAGCCAGGACCCCAACGGAAACACCATATATTTT. Its protein product is CASQDPNGNTIYF. The whole variable domain, remainder taken from reference TRBV7-2 and TRBJ1-3, is GAGVSQSPSNKVTEKGKDVELRCDPISGHTALYWYRQSLGQGLEFLIYFQGNSAPDKSGLPSDRFSAERTGGSVSTLTIQRTQQEDSAVYLCASQDPNGNTIYFGEGSWLTVV.

This clone has only a few counts. The chain has TRBV6-5 and TRBJ1-3, with D perhaps TRBD1 (5 bases). Germline V gene sequence: CDR1 MNHEY, CDR2 SVGAGI. Trimming shortened V by 1 base and J by 0 bases, and 10 bases separated the two germline ends. The CDR3 is 16 amino acids. Here the CDR3 DNA reads TGTGCCAGCAGTTACTGGACACCGAGCTCTGGAAACACCATATATTTT. Its translation: CASSYWTPSSGNTIYF.

In its sample, this clone was seen a few times. V is TRBV30 and J is TRBJ2-1; TRBD2 aligns across 9 bases. CDR1 is GTSNPN, CDR2 SVGIG, per germline (reference sequence). Trimming took 5 bases from V and 7 from J; bases not matched to a gene: 12. CDR3 length: 15 amino acids. The CDR3 loop is CAWGPAGGVSNEQFF. The CDR3 nucleotides read TGTGCCTGGGGACCCGCGGGAGGGGTTTCGAATGAGCAGTTCTTC.